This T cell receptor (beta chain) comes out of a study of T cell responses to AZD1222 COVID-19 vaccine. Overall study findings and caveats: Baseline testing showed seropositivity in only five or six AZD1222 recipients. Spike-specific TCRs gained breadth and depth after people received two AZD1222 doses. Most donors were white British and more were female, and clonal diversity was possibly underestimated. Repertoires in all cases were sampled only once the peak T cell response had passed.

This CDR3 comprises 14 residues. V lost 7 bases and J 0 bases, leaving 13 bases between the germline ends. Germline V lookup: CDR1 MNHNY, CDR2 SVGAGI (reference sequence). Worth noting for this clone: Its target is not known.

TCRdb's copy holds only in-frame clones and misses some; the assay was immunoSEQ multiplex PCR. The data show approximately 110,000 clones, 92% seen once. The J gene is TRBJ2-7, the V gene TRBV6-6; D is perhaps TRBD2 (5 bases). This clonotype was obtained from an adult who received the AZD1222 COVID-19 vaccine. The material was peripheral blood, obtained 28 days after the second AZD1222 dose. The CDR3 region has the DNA TGTGCCAGCACCGCCCTGGGGAGCTCCTACGAGCAGTACTTC. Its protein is CASTALGSSYEQYF.